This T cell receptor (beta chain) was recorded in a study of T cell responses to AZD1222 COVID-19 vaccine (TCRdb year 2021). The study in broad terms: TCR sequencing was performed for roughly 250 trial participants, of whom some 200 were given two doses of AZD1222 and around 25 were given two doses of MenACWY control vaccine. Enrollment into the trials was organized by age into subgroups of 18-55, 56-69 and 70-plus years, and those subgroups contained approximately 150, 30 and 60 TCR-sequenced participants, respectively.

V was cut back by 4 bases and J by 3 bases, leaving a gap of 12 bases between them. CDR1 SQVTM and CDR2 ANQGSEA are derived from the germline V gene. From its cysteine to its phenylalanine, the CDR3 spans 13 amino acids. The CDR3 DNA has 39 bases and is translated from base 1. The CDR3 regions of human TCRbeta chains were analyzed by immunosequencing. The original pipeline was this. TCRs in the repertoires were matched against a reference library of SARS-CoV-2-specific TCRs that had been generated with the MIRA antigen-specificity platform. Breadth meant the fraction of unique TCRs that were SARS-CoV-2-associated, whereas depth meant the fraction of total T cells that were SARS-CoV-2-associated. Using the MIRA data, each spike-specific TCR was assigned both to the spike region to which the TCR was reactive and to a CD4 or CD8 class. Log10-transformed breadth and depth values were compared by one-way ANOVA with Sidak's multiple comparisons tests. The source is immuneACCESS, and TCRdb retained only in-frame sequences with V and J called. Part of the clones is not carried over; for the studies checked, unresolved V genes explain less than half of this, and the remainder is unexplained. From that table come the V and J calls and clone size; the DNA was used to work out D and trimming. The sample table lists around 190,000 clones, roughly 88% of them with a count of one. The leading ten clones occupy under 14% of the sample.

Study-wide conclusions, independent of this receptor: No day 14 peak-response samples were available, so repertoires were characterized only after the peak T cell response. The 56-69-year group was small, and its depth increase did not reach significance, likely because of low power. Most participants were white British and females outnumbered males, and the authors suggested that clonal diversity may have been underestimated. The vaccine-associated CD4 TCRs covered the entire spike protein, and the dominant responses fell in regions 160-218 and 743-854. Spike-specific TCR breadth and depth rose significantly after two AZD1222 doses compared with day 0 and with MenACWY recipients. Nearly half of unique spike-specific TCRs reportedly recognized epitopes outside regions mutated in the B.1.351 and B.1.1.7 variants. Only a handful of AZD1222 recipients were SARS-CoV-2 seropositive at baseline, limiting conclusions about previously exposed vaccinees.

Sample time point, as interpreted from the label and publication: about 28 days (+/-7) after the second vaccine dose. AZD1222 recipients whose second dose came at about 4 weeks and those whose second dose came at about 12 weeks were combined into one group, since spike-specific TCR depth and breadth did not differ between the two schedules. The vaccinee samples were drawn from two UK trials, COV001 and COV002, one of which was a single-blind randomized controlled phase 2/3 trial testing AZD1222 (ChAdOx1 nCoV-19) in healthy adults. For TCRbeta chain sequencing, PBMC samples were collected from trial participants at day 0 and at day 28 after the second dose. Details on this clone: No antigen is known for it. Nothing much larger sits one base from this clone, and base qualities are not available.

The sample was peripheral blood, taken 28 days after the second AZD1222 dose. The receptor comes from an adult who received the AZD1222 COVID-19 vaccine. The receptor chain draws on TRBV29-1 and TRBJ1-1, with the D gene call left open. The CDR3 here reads CSVGRKMDTEAFF. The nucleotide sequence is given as TGCAGCGTTGGCCGAAAGATGGACACTGAAGCTTTCTTT. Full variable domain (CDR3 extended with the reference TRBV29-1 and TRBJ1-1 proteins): SAVISQKPSRDICQRGTSLTIQCQVDSQVTMMFWYRQQPGQSLTLIATANQGSEATYESGFVIDKFPISRPNLTFSTLTVSNMSPEDSSIYLCSVGRKMDTEAFFGQGTRLTVV.